This T cell receptor beta chain was recorded in a study of T cell responses to AZD1222 COVID-19 vaccine. Study observations and caveats: Vaccination with two AZD1222 doses was followed by a rise in Spike-specific TCR breadth and depth. Repertoire samples came only from after the peak T cell response. Donors, mostly white British, included more females; clonal diversity was possibly underestimated.

Comments on this clone: The antigen remains unidentified.

Germline V gene lookup returns CDR1 SGHRS and CDR2 YFSETQ. CDR3 length equals 16 residues. The V gene end was trimmed by 3 bases and the J gene end by 3 bases; junction bases not matched to a gene: 6. TCRdb's copy holds only in-frame clones and misses some; the assay was immunoSEQ multiplex PCR. The table has about 150,000 clones, about 93% seen once; the top ten hold 3% to 3.5%. V and J are TRBV5-1 and TRBJ1-1; 12 bases map to TRBD1. The sequenced sample was peripheral blood, obtained 28 days after the second AZD1222 dose. This clonotype originated in an adult who received the AZD1222 COVID-19 vaccine. For the CDR3, the DNA is TGCGCCAGCAGCTCCGGGACAGGGGGCATTGACACTGAAGCTTTCTTT. This translates into CASSSGTGGIDTEAFF.